Below, one TCR beta chain is given with its context. Clones were sequenced by immunoSEQ multiplex PCR, and TCRdb holds only the in-frame ones, with some missing. The sample carries about 200,000 clones, over 75% recorded once. The CDR3 covers 13 residues. Per germline, CDR1 MDHEN and CDR2 SYDVKM. The junction had 7 bases not matched to a gene; V was cut back by 4 bases and J by 8 bases. These data originate in a study of blood T cell repertoires in COVID-19. Overall study: PBMCs, B-cell-depleted T cells, or T cells provided the cDNA or gDNA that made up the material.

Material: peripheral blood. This chain connects TRBV28 to TRBJ1-2; 7 bases match TRBD1. This TCR derives from a man aged 40-50 years with active or convalescent COVID-19. DNA for the CDR3: TGTGCCAGCAGTTCAAGACAGGGATGGGGCTACACCTTC. Its protein is CASSSRQGWGYTF.